This T cell receptor (beta chain) was captured in a study of blood T cell repertoires in COVID-19. Whole-study context: Samples of COVID-19 (acute and convalescent) were obtained from the United States, Italy and Spain. PBMCs, B-cell-depleted T cells, or T cells were the source of the cDNA or gDNA that made up the material.

The repertoire was sequenced with immunoSEQ multiplex PCR; TCRdb's copy has only in-frame clones and lacks some. The sample has a few hundred thousand clones, around 88% seen once. This CDR3 is built from 16 residues. Germline-derived CDR1 and CDR2 are SGHVS and FNYEAQ. The V segment lost 3 bases and the J segment 1 base; nucleotides outside the gene matches: 0. V and J are TRBV7-6 and TRBJ2-7, with 16 positions matching TRBD2. This receptor was identified in a woman in her thirties who had recovered from COVID-19. Material for sequencing was peripheral blood. The CDR3 here is CASSLGLAGGSYEQYF. The DNA of the CDR3 is TGTGCCAGCAGCTTGGGACTAGCGGGGGGGTCCTACGAGCAGTACTTC.